Listed below are T cell receptor beta chains from one sample, sequenced in a study of response to subunit inactivated influenza vaccine. TCRdb processed the RT-PCR reads anew with MiXCR; each CDR3 protein has one entry. The table shows a few hundred thousand distinct CDR3 sequences, with 20% to 25% occurring only once. The specimen was PBMCs from blood, collected roughly 20 months after vaccination. These receptors came from a man aged 45-69 years who received an inactivated influenza vaccine. The CDR3 runs from the conserved cysteine through the conserved F or W. Fields, in order: D gene, J gene, V gene, clone size, CDR3 protein, CDR3 DNA. The D gene is left open where the match is weak. Part of the rows lack a size; the others show once, few, many or a class for expanded clones.

NA | TRBJ1-4 | TRBV4-3 | few | CASSQDRSRSNEKLFF | TGCGCCAGCAGCCAAGACAGGTCTAGGTCTAATGAAAAACTGTTTTTT
NA | TRBJ1-5 | TRBV24-1 | many | CATSDSLRPEPQHF | TGTGCCACCAGTGATTCATTACGACCTGAACCCCAGCATTTT
TRBD2 | TRBJ2-1 | TRBV7-2 | few | CASSLVLAGDPEQFF | TGTGCCAGCAGCTTAGTCCTAGCGGGAGATCCTGAGCAGTTCTTC
NA | TRBJ2-3 | TRBV18 | many | CASSPSTDTQYF | TGTGCCAGCTCACCGAGTACAGATACGCAGTATTTT
NA | TRBJ1-5 | TRBV10-3 | NA | CASLDRVSQPQHF | TGTGCCAGCTTGGACAGAGTCAGCCAGCCCCAGCATTTT
NA | TRBJ1-1 | TRBV5-6 | NA | CASSLAHLNTEAFF | TGTGCCAGCAGCTTGGCACACTTGAACACTGAAGCTTTCTTT
TRBD1 | TRBJ2-1 | TRBV29-1 | few | CSVEGAGQGINEQFF | TGCAGCGTTGAAGGAGCGGGACAGGGGATCAATGAGCAGTTCTTC
TRBD1 | TRBJ2-7 | TRBV4-3 | many | CASSQAQGYEQYF | TGCGCCAGCAGCCAAGCACAGGGGTACGAGCAGTACTTC
NA | TRBJ2-3 | TRBV19 | NA | CASSISWLGKSTDTQYF | TGTGCCAGTAGTATTTCTTGGTTGGGAAAGAGCACAGATACGCAGTATTTT
TRBD1 | TRBJ2-7 | TRBV4-2 | NA | CASSQGQGHEQYF | TGTGCCAGCAGCCAGGGACAGGGCCACGAGCAGTACTTC
TRBD2 | TRBJ2-7 | TRBV15 | few | CATSRGYAGGTYEQYF | TGTGCCACCAGCAGAGGATATGCGGGAGGGACCTACGAGCAGTACTTC